This T cell receptor beta chain was sequenced during a study of blood T cell repertoires in COVID-19. At the level of the study: Sources were T cells, B-cell-depleted T cells, or PBMCs; the material itself was cDNA or gDNA.

With regard to this clone: Additional DNA sequences in this sample encode the identical CDR3.

Original analysis: The authors estimated nucleated cell counts from reference gene primer amplification. Assay: immunoSEQ multiplex PCR; the TCRdb copy retains only in-frame clones and omits some. For V, J and clone size, that table is used; D and trimming come from the DNA. Here the sample spans 20,000 or so clones, roughly nine tenths being singletons. The CDR3 is 11 residues long. Trimming pared 2 bases from V and 8 bases from J, leaving 3 bases between. Germline assignment: CDR1 SEHNR and CDR2 FQNEAQ (reference sequence). This receptor was taken from a human donor in a cohort sampled during active COVID-19. Sequencing was carried out using peripheral blood. The genes are TRBV7-9 and TRBJ2-2; unclear D gene. CDR3 nucleotides: TGTGCCAGCAGCTTATCAGGGGAGCTGTTTTTT. Translating gives CASSLSGELFF.